This is a list of T cell receptor beta chains from one sample in a study of PD-1 blockade in classical Hodgkin lymphoma. Measured with immunoSEQ multiplex PCR; TCRdb has only the in-frame clones, and not every one. The repertoire holds over 50,000 clones, nearly 90% seen once, with about 8.1% in the top ten. The specimen was peripheral blood mononuclear cells (PBMCs), collected before the fourth cycle of nivolumab. The receptor set was obtained from a human donor with classical Hodgkin lymphoma. Both conserved end residues are trimmed from each CDR3. Each record gives: V gene, CDR3 length, CDR3 protein.

>TRBV5-1|17
ASSPGLAGGPLSTDTQY
>TRBV5-1|13
ASSVGLGGQETQY
>TRBV19|16
ASSISGTATRGANVLT
>TRBV18|13
ASLPGTRINYGYT
>TRBV7-3|11
ASSQTSRTEAF
>TRBV27|11
ASSFTGGSPLH
>TRBV5-1|12
ASSPGTEYQPQH
>TRBV5-8|14
ASSLAGGVGNQPQH
>TRBV5-1|13
ASSWTDPSNQPQH
>TRBV10-3|15
AISEVPGTGPNTEAF
>TRBV7-9|14
ASSFGQGGLNTEAF
>TRBV6-1|10
ASRGRGNEQF
>TRBV7-8|11
ASSKDNLEKLF
>TRBV7-9|12
ASTEAGGIYEQY
>TRBV5-1|12
ASSPQGVGTEAF
>TRBV14|14
ASSLRETGPFSPLH